Listed below are T cell receptor beta chains from one sample, sequenced in a study of T cell clones after liver transplantation. Using immunoSEQ multiplex PCR, the repertoire was profiled, and TCRdb retains in-frame clones only, with some absent. The sample yields 70,000 or so clones, 90% seen once. Sample: CD4+ T cells from blood, taken before liver transplant. The source of these receptors is a human donor who received a liver transplant. CDR3s include the opening cysteine and the closing phenylalanine or tryptophan. A D gene is named only where the DNA matches it firmly. Size is omitted from some rows. Given values are once, few, many or a class for expanded clones.

j_call,cdr3_length,v_call,d_call,clone_size,cdr3_nt,cdr3_aa
TRBJ2-7,15,TRBV5-1,TRBD1,few,TGCGCCAGCAGCTTGGGTCGGACAGGGACACACGAGCAGTACTTC,CASSLGRTGTHEQYF
TRBJ2-7,15,TRBV5-6,TRBD2,NA,TGTGCCAGCAGCTTTAGCGGGGGAGCGACCTACGAGCAGTACTTC,CASSFSGGATYEQYF
TRBJ2-7,12,TRBV5-1,TRBD1,NA,TGCGCCAGCAGCACAGGGACAGGGGAGCAGTACTTC,CASSTGTGEQYF
TRBJ2-2,14,TRBV2,NA,NA,TGTGCCAGCAGTGAAGCGCTGCGGGGCGGGGAGCTGTTTTTT,CASSEALRGGELFF
TRBJ1-2,10,TRBV30,NA,NA,TGTGCCTGGGGCGAGTATGGCTACACCTTC,CAWGEYGYTF
TRBJ2-7,15,TRBV5-5,NA,NA,TGTGCCAGCAGCTTAGAACAGGGTCCTTGGGACGAGCAGTACTTC,CASSLEQGPWDEQYF
TRBJ2-2,14,TRBV4-3,NA,NA,TGCGCCAGCAGCCAGCTTTCAGGGGCCGGGGAGCTGTTTTTT,CASSQLSGAGELFF
TRBJ2-7,10,TRBV7-9,NA,NA,TGTGCCAGCAGGGGCGAGGAGCAGTACTTC,CASRGEEQYF
TRBJ2-2,19,TRBV6-1,TRBD2,NA,TGTGCCAGCAGTGAAGCGGGGCTAGCGGGACGTCGCGACACCGGGGAGCTGTTTTTT,CASSEAGLAGRRDTGELFF
TRBJ2-1,10,TRBV20-1,NA,NA,TGCAGTGCTCTGGGGAATGAGCAGTTCTTC,CSALGNEQFF
TRBJ1-2,13,TRBV18,TRBD1,once,TGTGCCAGCTCATCTGGACAGGGAGGAGGCTACACCTTC,CASSSGQGGGYTF
TRBJ1-5,15,TRBV5-5,NA,NA,TGTGCCAGCAGCCCGCAGGAGGATAGCAATCAGCCCCAGCATTTT,CASSPQEDSNQPQHF
TRBJ1-1,12,TRBV5-6,NA,NA,TGTGCCAGCAGCTTATGGCAGTCTGAAGCTTTCTTT,CASSLWQSEAFF
TRBJ1-3,13,TRBV30,NA,NA,TGTGCCTGGAGTTACCAGGGGCGGGACACCATATATTTT,CAWSYQGRDTIYF
TRBJ2-5,14,TRBV15,NA,NA,TGTGCCACCAGTAGATCAGGAGCGGTGGAGACCCAGTACTTC,CATSRSGAVETQYF
TRBJ1-5,16,TRBV27,TRBD1,NA,TGTGCCAGCAGTTTTGTATCCACACAGGGGCGTCAGCCCCAGCATTTT,CASSFVSTQGRQPQHF
TRBJ2-1,16,TRBV9,TRBD2,once,TGTGCCAGCAGCGTTTCCGGGACTAGCGGATACAATGAGCAGTTCTTC,CASSVSGTSGYNEQFF
TRBJ2-1,15,TRBV27,TRBD2,NA,TGTGCCAGCAGTCCTAGCGGGAGGAGGTACAATGAGCAGTTCTTC,CASSPSGRRYNEQFF
TRBJ2-2,15,TRBV9,NA,once,TGTGCCAGCAGCCCCGGGACGGGGGAAACCGGGGAGCTGTTTTTT,CASSPGTGETGELFF
TRBJ2-1,15,TRBV12-2,NA,few,TGTGCAAGTCGCTCTACTAGCGGGAGGGACAATGAGCAGTTCTTC,CASRSTSGRDNEQFF
TRBJ2-1,12,TRBV19,NA,NA,TGTGCCAGTAAACGGACGGACAATGAGCAGTTCTTC,CASKRTDNEQFF
TRBJ1-1,13,TRBV7-2,NA,NA,TGTGCCAGCAGTCGTGTAAGGCACACTGAAGCTTTCTTT,CASSRVRHTEAFF
TRBJ1-2,14,TRBV30,TRBD1,NA,TGTGCCTGGAGTGCCGTGACAGGGGGCTATGGCTACACCTTC,CAWSAVTGGYGYTF
TRBJ2-1,11,TRBV10-2,NA,NA,TGCGCCAGCAGCGCGGGCCATGAGCAGTTCTTC,CASSAGHEQFF
TRBJ2-2,17,TRBV7-9,TRBD2,NA,TGTGCCAGCAGCCCCGGGAGGGCCGAATGGGGGGCCGGGGAGCTGTTTTTT,CASSPGRAEWGAGELFF
TRBJ2-5,13,TRBV5-8,TRBD2,NA,TGTGCCAGCAGCCTTAGGGTAGCGGGGTCCCAGTACTTC,CASSLRVAGSQYF
TRBJ2-7,14,TRBV4-3,NA,NA,TGCGCCAGCAGCCAAGATCGCAACTCCTACGAGCAGTACTTC,CASSQDRNSYEQYF
TRBJ2-7,15,TRBV6-1,NA,NA,TGTGCCAGCAGTCTTGCCGAGACACCATCCTACGAGCAGTACTTC,CASSLAETPSYEQYF
TRBJ2-5,14,TRBV28,NA,NA,TGTGCCAGCAGTTTATTACAGAACCAAGAGACCCAGTACTTC,CASSLLQNQETQYF
TRBJ2-3,17,TRBV5-1,TRBD2,once,TGCGCCAGCAGCCCAGGGACTAGCGGGGGATACACAGATACGCAGTATTTT,CASSPGTSGGYTDTQYF
TRBJ1-5,15,TRBV12-1,NA,NA,TGTGCCAGCGGACAGGGCTACGAGAGCAATCAGCCCCAGCATTTT,CASGQGYESNQPQHF
TRBJ1-4,15,TRBV19,NA,NA,TGTGCCAGTAGTATGGCAGCAACAACTAATGAAAAACTGTTTTTT,CASSMAATTNEKLFF
TRBJ2-1,13,TRBV19,NA,NA,TGTGCCAGTAGTATATCCTCCTACAATGAGCAGTTCTTC,CASSISSYNEQFF
TRBJ2-3,16,TRBV11-1,NA,NA,TGTGCCAGCAGCCCCTGGGCTCGACCTGGGGAAGATACGCAGTATTTT,CASSPWARPGEDTQYF
TRBJ2-7,16,TRBV7-8,NA,few,TGTGCCAGCAGCCCCCTGAACTCAGGCGGCTCCTACGAGCAGTACTTC,CASSPLNSGGSYEQYF
TRBJ2-3,14,TRBV7-2,TRBD2,NA,TGTGCCAGCAGCCCAAGCGGGAGGACAGATACGCAGTATTTT,CASSPSGRTDTQYF
TRBJ2-2,13,TRBV5-4,NA,NA,TGTGCCAGCAGCCCCGGGGACACCGGGGAGCTGTTTTTT,CASSPGDTGELFF
TRBJ1-2,15,TRBV19,TRBD1,NA,TGTGCCAGCCTCCGGACAGGGCTTACTAACTATGGCTACACCTTC,CASLRTGLTNYGYTF
TRBJ1-1,14,TRBV2,TRBD1,NA,TGTGCCAGCAGCCCCTCAGGGGGGGGCACTGAAGCTTTCTTT,CASSPSGGGTEAFF
TRBJ2-7,12,TRBV19,TRBD2,NA,TGTGCCAGTAGTCCCGGACTAGGCGGGCAGTACTTC,CASSPGLGGQYF
TRBJ1-4,17,TRBV21-1,NA,NA,TGTGCCAGCAGCAAAGAGAGGGAGTGTCAGGCTAATGAAAAACTGTTTTTT,CASSKERECQANEKLFF
TRBJ1-1,14,TRBV2,TRBD1,NA,TGTGCCAGCACCAAGGACAGGCCCAACACTGAAGCTTTCTTT,CASTKDRPNTEAFF
TRBJ2-5,13,TRBV5-1,NA,NA,TGCGCCAGCAGCCCGGGACTCCAAGAGACCCAGTACTTC,CASSPGLQETQYF
TRBJ1-1,12,TRBV6-6,NA,NA,TGTGCCAGCAGTGTTGGGGGAACTGAAGCTTTCTTT,CASSVGGTEAFF
TRBJ2-5,11,TRBV11-2,NA,NA,TGTGCCAGCAGCTTAGAAGAGACCCAGTACTTC,CASSLEETQYF
TRBJ1-1,14,TRBV30,TRBD1,NA,TGTGCCTGGAGTGTTACAGGGGCGGCCACTGAAGCTTTCTTT,CAWSVTGAATEAFF
TRBJ2-7,14,TRBV7-9,NA,NA,TGTGCCAGCAGCCTATCGGGACAAGGACGCGAGCAGTACTTC,CASSLSGQGREQYF
TRBJ2-3,18,TRBV4-1,TRBD2,NA,TGCGCCAGCAGCCAAGATTCCTCTCCTAGCGGCCACACAGATACGCAGTATTTT,CASSQDSSPSGHTDTQYF
TRBJ2-6,14,TRBV28,NA,NA,TGTGCCAGCTCACTTCTCTCTGGGGCCAACGTCCTGACTTTC,CASSLLSGANVLTF
TRBJ2-7,15,TRBV4-1,NA,NA,TGCGCCAGCAGCCACGCTGCGGACCGGCCCTTGGAGCAGTACTTC,CASSHAADRPLEQYF
TRBJ2-6,17,TRBV5-4,NA,NA,TGTGCCAGCAGCTTGGCCGGGTTGCTTGGGGGGGCCAACGTCCTGACTTTC,CASSLAGLLGGANVLTF
TRBJ2-5,14,TRBV11-1,NA,NA,TGTGCCAGCAGCCTCCTAGGACTTATAGAGACCCAGTACTTC,CASSLLGLIETQYF
TRBJ2-2,13,TRBV6-5,NA,NA,TGTGCCAGCAGTTACACCGGATACGGGGAGCTGTTTTTT,CASSYTGYGELFF